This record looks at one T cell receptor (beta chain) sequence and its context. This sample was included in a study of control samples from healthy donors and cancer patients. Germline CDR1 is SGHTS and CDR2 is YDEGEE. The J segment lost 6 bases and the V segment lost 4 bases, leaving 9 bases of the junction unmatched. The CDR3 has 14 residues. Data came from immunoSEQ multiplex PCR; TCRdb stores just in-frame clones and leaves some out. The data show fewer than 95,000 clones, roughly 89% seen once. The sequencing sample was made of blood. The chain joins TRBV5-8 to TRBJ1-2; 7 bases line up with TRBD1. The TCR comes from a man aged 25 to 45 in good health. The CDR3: CASSQSQGRDGYTF. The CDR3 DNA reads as TGTGCCAGCAGCCAATCACAGGGGAGGGATGGCTACACCTTC. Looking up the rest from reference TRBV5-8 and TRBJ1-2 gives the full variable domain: EAGVTQSPTHLIKTRGQQATLRCSPISGHTSVYWYQQALGLGLQFLLWYDEGEERNRGNFPPRFSGRQFPNYSSELNVNALELEDSALYLCASSQSQGRDGYTFGSGTRLTVV.